The clone carrying this T cell receptor beta chain appeared once. Its antigen is not identified. This sample is drawn from a study of cytomegalovirus exposure and HLA in healthy donors. Study-level results: Likely technical artifact: a cluster of highly shared sequence variants.

In the PCR, 60 Vbeta and 13 Jbeta primers were used. The table came from immunoSEQ multiplex PCR; TCRdb's copy has only in-frame clones and leaves some out. The top ten clones hold about 4% of a sample with about 300,000 clones, around 86% of them seen once. Germline V CDR1 and CDR2: MGHRA, YSYEKL. The CDR3 sequence is 16 residues long. Trimming left V 1 base short and J 3 bases short, with 15 bases between. This clonotype was obtained from a man aged 40-55 years in good health and CMV-seropositive. The rearrangement joins TRBV4-1 to TRBJ1-2, with a tentative D call TRBD1 (5 bases). Material: PBMCs. The CDR3 DNA reads as TGCGCCAGCAGCCAAGGGCGGGGCGGGGGAGACTATGGCTACACCTTC. Translation gives CASSQGRGGGDYGYTF.